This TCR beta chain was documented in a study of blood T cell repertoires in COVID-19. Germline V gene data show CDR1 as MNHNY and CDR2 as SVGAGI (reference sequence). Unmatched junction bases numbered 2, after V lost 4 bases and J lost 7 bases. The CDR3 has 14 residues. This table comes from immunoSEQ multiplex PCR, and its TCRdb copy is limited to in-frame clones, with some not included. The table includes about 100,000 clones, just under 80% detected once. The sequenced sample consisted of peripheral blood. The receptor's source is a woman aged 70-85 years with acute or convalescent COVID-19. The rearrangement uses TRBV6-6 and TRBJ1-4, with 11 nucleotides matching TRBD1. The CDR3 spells CASSFGQGAEKLFF. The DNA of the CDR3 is TGTGCCAGCAGTTTCGGACAGGGGGCTGAAAAACTGTTTTTT.